This note documents a single T cell receptor beta chain sequence. What it recognizes is unknown. Sequenced by immunoSEQ multiplex PCR; TCRdb stores in-frame clones only, minus some. The sample consists of just under 250,000 clones, roughly 90% of them appearing once. Trimming left V 7 bases short and J 6 bases short, with 15 bases between. There are 13 residues in the CDR3. Germline-derived CDR1 and CDR2 are MNHNS and SASEGT. The data derive from a study of Ad26.COV2.S vaccination and SARS-CoV-2 variants. Study in general: Dosing was one shot or two shots 56 days apart.

Regarding treatment: some 19 received Ad26.COV2.S at low or high dose, single or two shots; about 5 received placebo; per-sample allocation not given. Specimen acquisition occurred on day 63 following the initial vaccine or placebo injection. The administered vaccine (an Ad26 vector) expressed Wuhan-strain SARS-CoV-2 spike. General study results and limits: TCR breadth and depth estimates may have understated total T cell responses.

The chain joins TRBV6-1 to TRBJ1-2, with D possibly TRBD1 on 6 matching bases. This specimen consisted of peripheral blood, obtained in a trial of Ad26.COV2.S vaccine versus placebo. The receptor's source is a person aged 18-65 years who received the Ad26.COV2.S COVID-19 vaccine or a placebo. CDR3 coding DNA: TGTGCCAGCACCGAGGACAGCCGCAATGGCTACACCTTC. This encodes CASTEDSRNGYTF.